This T cell receptor delta chain originates from a study of γδ T cells in repeated Plasmodium falciparum infection. Germline-derived CDR1 and CDR2 are TSWWSYY and QGS. There are 19 residues in the CDR3. V shed 5 bases, J shed 10 bases, and the junction held 18 bases outside the gene matches. Bulk repertoires came from Vgamma9/Vdelta2+ or Vdelta2-negative gammadelta T cells flow-sorted from PBMC. TCRdb used CATT to re-call clones from the multiplex PCR reads. The sample has around 46,000 delta-chain clones, roughly 1.9% seen once. This clone came up many times. The amino acid sequence in TCRdb belongs to a much larger clone and departs from this DNA's translation at residue 9, likely a sequencing read error; the sequence shown is translated from the DNA.

What was sequenced was gamma-delta T cells from blood. The receptor's source is a pool of human donors (malaria-infected and uninfected, not separated). The chain carries TRDV1 and TRDJ3; 9 bases agree with TRDD3. CDR3 sequence (DNA): TGTGCTCTTGGGAATCCTCCCCAACCGGGGGATACTAGGACCCGACAGATGTTTTTC. This translates into CALGNPPQPGDTRTRQMFF.